A selection of T cell receptor beta chains follows, all from one sample in a study of T cells and Merkel cell carcinoma outcomes. Some clones are missing from TCRdb's copy, which holds only in-frame ones; the method was immunoSEQ multiplex PCR. Of several thousand clones in the sample, roughly 91% were seen once. The sample was tumor tissue from Merkel cell carcinoma. Receptors originate from a human donor with Merkel cell carcinoma. Each CDR3 is given with its conserved first and last residue. Each record gives: clone size, J gene, V gene, D gene, CDR3 DNA, CDR3 protein. A D gene is named only where the DNA matches it firmly. Clone size is shown for a subset of rows, as once, few, many or a class of expanded clone.

clone_size: -
j_call: TRBJ1-1
v_call: TRBV5-1
d_call: TRBD1
cdr3_nt: TGCGCCAGCAGCTTGGGGACAGGGTTGAACACTGAAGCTTTCTTT
cdr3_aa: CASSLGTGLNTEAFF

clone_size: -
j_call: TRBJ2-2
v_call: TRBV7-3
d_call: -
cdr3_nt: TGTGCCAGCAGTTCAGGGGGGACAGCCACCACCGGGGAGCTGTTTTTT
cdr3_aa: CASSSGGTATTGELFF

clone_size: -
j_call: TRBJ2-1
v_call: TRBV7-6
d_call: -
cdr3_nt: TGTGCCAGCAGCTTAGAGGGGTCCTACAATGAGCAGTTCTTC
cdr3_aa: CASSLEGSYNEQFF

clone_size: once
j_call: TRBJ2-3
v_call: TRBV7-2
d_call: TRBD1
cdr3_nt: TGTGCCAGCAGCTTAGCGCTCCAGGGGGCGGGCACAGATACGCAGTATTTT
cdr3_aa: CASSLALQGAGTDTQYF

clone_size: -
j_call: TRBJ2-5
v_call: TRBV7-2
d_call: TRBD1
cdr3_nt: TGTGCCAGCAGCTTAGGGGACAGGGGAGGAGAGACCCAGTACTTC
cdr3_aa: CASSLGDRGGETQYF

clone_size: -
j_call: TRBJ1-2
v_call: TRBV18
d_call: -
cdr3_nt: TGTGCCAGCTCACCGGAAGGGCCCCTCTATGGCTACACCTTC
cdr3_aa: CASSPEGPLYGYTF

clone_size: -
j_call: TRBJ2-5
v_call: TRBV15
d_call: -
cdr3_nt: TGTGCCACCAGCAGAGATTTGAGCGGGCTAAAGGAGACCCAGTACTTC
cdr3_aa: CATSRDLSGLKETQYF

clone_size: -
j_call: TRBJ1-1
v_call: TRBV7-3
d_call: -
cdr3_nt: TGTGCCAGCAGCGTAACTCAGAACACTGAAGCTTTCTTT
cdr3_aa: CASSVTQNTEAFF

clone_size: -
j_call: TRBJ1-5
v_call: TRBV19
d_call: -
cdr3_nt: TGTGCCAGTAGTCCGGACAGTTTCAATCAGCCCCAGCATTTT
cdr3_aa: CASSPDSFNQPQHF

clone_size: -
j_call: TRBJ1-1
v_call: TRBV4-3
d_call: TRBD1
cdr3_nt: TGCGCCAGCAGCCAAGATCCGATGACAGGGATCGGAGTCACTGAAGCTTTCTTT
cdr3_aa: CASSQDPMTGIGVTEAFF

clone_size: once
j_call: TRBJ1-1
v_call: TRBV5-8
d_call: -
cdr3_nt: TGTGCCAGCAGCTTTTCACCGGGGAGAACTGAAGCTTTCTTT
cdr3_aa: CASSFSPGRTEAFF

clone_size: -
j_call: TRBJ2-2
v_call: TRBV6-1
d_call: -
cdr3_nt: TGTGCCAGTCTTTACAGGGGGGGGAGTACCGGGGAGCTGTTTTTT
cdr3_aa: CASLYRGGSTGELFF

clone_size: -
j_call: TRBJ2-1
v_call: TRBV1
d_call: -
cdr3_nt: TGCACCAGCAGCCAAGTAAGGTCCGCCAATGAGCAGTTCTTC
cdr3_aa: CTSSQVRSANEQFF

clone_size: -
j_call: TRBJ2-1
v_call: TRBV7-2
d_call: -
cdr3_nt: TGTGCCAGCAGCCCTTTGCCCCTACGGTATGAGCAGTTCTTC
cdr3_aa: CASSPLPLRYEQFF

clone_size: -
j_call: TRBJ2-5
v_call: TRBV18
d_call: -
cdr3_nt: TGTGCCAGCTCACCACCGTCAGGGGAGACCCAGTACTTC
cdr3_aa: CASSPPSGETQYF

clone_size: -
j_call: TRBJ2-5
v_call: TRBV11-2
d_call: -
cdr3_nt: TGTGCCAGCAGCTTAGCGGGTAGGGAGACCCAATACTTC
cdr3_aa: CASSLAGRETQYF

clone_size: -
j_call: TRBJ2-1
v_call: TRBV5-6
d_call: TRBD1
cdr3_nt: TGTGCCAGCAGCGCGCGACAGGGGGGTATCTACAATGAGCAGTTCTTC
cdr3_aa: CASSARQGGIYNEQFF

clone_size: -
j_call: TRBJ1-2
v_call: TRBV9
d_call: TRBD1
cdr3_nt: TGTGCCAGCAGTTTAGGTTGGGGACAGGAGAACTATGGCTACACCTTC
cdr3_aa: CASSLGWGQENYGYTF

clone_size: few
j_call: TRBJ2-3
v_call: TRBV14
d_call: TRBD2
cdr3_nt: TGTGCCAGCAGCCGTCGGCGGGGGGCCACAGATACGCAGTATTTT
cdr3_aa: CASSRRRGATDTQYF

clone_size: -
j_call: TRBJ1-2
v_call: TRBV6-5
d_call: TRBD1
cdr3_nt: TGTGCCAGCAGTTACGAAGGCCCGGACAGGGACTATGGCTACACCTTC
cdr3_aa: CASSYEGPDRDYGYTF

clone_size: -
j_call: TRBJ2-7
v_call: TRBV6-1
d_call: TRBD2
cdr3_nt: TGTGCCAGCAAGACCAGCGGGGGTGAGACCTACGAGCAGTACTTC
cdr3_aa: CASKTSGGETYEQYF

clone_size: -
j_call: TRBJ1-5
v_call: TRBV5-1
d_call: -
cdr3_nt: TGCGCCAGCAGCGACGGGACTTCCAGCAATCAGCCCCAGCATTTT
cdr3_aa: CASSDGTSSNQPQHF

clone_size: -
j_call: TRBJ1-1
v_call: TRBV4-1
d_call: -
cdr3_nt: TGCGCCAGCACGGACCCGAACACTGAAGCTTTCTTT
cdr3_aa: CASTDPNTEAFF

clone_size: -
j_call: TRBJ2-5
v_call: TRBV4-1
d_call: TRBD2
cdr3_nt: TGCGCCAGCAGCCACCCGACTAGCGGGGGGCAAGAGACCCAGTACTTC
cdr3_aa: CASSHPTSGGQETQYF

clone_size: once
j_call: TRBJ2-7
v_call: TRBV7-9
d_call: -
cdr3_nt: TGTGCCAGCACCCCGGGCAGCTACGAGCAGTACTTC
cdr3_aa: CASTPGSYEQYF

clone_size: -
j_call: TRBJ1-2
v_call: TRBV29-1
d_call: TRBD1
cdr3_nt: TGCAGCGTTCTATATCGGACAGGGCCCTATGGCTACACCTTC
cdr3_aa: CSVLYRTGPYGYTF

clone_size: -
j_call: TRBJ2-7
v_call: TRBV5-6
d_call: TRBD2
cdr3_nt: TGTGCCAGCAGATTGAGCGGGGGGAGCTCCTACGAGCAGTACTTC
cdr3_aa: CASRLSGGSSYEQYF

clone_size: -
j_call: TRBJ1-1
v_call: TRBV15
d_call: TRBD1
cdr3_nt: TGTGCCACCAGCACAACTCCGGGACAGGGGAACACTGAAGCTTTCTTT
cdr3_aa: CATSTTPGQGNTEAFF

clone_size: -
j_call: TRBJ2-2
v_call: TRBV5-4
d_call: -
cdr3_nt: TGTGCCAGCAGCCAACTGACAGTTACGAACACCGGGGAGCTGTTTTTT
cdr3_aa: CASSQLTVTNTGELFF

clone_size: -
j_call: TRBJ2-7
v_call: TRBV30
d_call: TRBD1
cdr3_nt: TGTGCCTGGAACCTTAGACCGGGACAGGGGGCTAGTTACGAGCAGTACTTC
cdr3_aa: CAWNLRPGQGASYEQYF

clone_size: -
j_call: TRBJ1-1
v_call: TRBV19
d_call: -
cdr3_nt: TGTGCCACCTCTAGACCATCCTCCAGAACTGAAGCTTTCTTT
cdr3_aa: CATSRPSSRTEAFF

clone_size: -
j_call: TRBJ2-7
v_call: TRBV30
d_call: TRBD1
cdr3_nt: TGTGCCTGGAGGGGAGGGACAGGGGGCCGGTACGAGCAGTACTTC
cdr3_aa: CAWRGGTGGRYEQYF

clone_size: -
j_call: TRBJ1-2
v_call: TRBV2
d_call: -
cdr3_nt: TGTGCCAGCCGAGGGACTGCAAACTATGGCTACACCTTC
cdr3_aa: CASRGTANYGYTF

clone_size: -
j_call: TRBJ2-7
v_call: TRBV9
d_call: TRBD2
cdr3_nt: TGTGCCAGCAGCGCGACTAGCGGGTCCTACGAGCAGTACTTC
cdr3_aa: CASSATSGSYEQYF

clone_size: -
j_call: TRBJ1-1
v_call: TRBV7-9
d_call: -
cdr3_nt: TGTGCCAGCAGCTTAGTCGGGGATTTGACTTTCTTT
cdr3_aa: CASSLVGDLTFF

clone_size: once
j_call: TRBJ1-3
v_call: TRBV7-8
d_call: -
cdr3_nt: TGTGCCAGCAGCTTAGCAGGAGGGGCAATCTCTGGAAACACCATATATTTT
cdr3_aa: CASSLAGGAISGNTIYF